This paragraph covers one T cell receptor beta chain sequence. Sequenced by immunoSEQ multiplex PCR; TCRdb stores in-frame clones only, minus some. This table has roughly 100,000 clones, approximately 86% appearing once. This record belongs to a study of blood T cell repertoires in COVID-19. The sequence came from a man between 45 and 60 years old with active or convalescent COVID-19. The sample was peripheral blood.

The CDR3, as DNA: TGTGCCAGCAGTTTACCACAGGGTCAAGGAAAACTGTTTTTT. As protein: CASSLPQGQGKLFF. The V and J genes are TRBV28 and TRBJ1-4, with a weak D call TRBD1 (6 bases). The CDR3 loop spans 14 amino acids. The V and J ends lost 2 bases and 10 bases respectively, with 14 bases between them. The V gene's germline CDR1 is MDHEN and CDR2 SYDVKM. The full variable domain, rest sourced from reference TRBV28 and TRBJ1-4, is DVKVTQSSRYLVKRTGEKVFLECVQDMDHENMFWYRQDPGLGLRLIYFSYDVKMKEKGDIPEGYSVSREKKERFSLILESASTNQTSMYLCASSLPQGQGKLFFGSGTQLSVL.